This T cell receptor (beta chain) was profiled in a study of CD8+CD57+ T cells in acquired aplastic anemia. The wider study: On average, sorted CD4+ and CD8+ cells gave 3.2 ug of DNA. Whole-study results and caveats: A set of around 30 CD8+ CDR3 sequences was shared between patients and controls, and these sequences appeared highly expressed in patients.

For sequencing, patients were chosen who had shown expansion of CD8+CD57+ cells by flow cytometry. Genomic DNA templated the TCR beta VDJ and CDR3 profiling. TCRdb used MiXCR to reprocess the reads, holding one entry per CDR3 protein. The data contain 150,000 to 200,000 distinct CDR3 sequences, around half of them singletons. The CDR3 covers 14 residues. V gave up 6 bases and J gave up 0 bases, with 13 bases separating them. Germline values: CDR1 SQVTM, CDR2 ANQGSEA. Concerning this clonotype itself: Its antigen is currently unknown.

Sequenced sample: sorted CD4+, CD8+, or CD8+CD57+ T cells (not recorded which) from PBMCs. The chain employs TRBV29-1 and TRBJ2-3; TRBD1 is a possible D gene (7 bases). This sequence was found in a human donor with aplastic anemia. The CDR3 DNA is TGCAGCGTCGGAGGGACAGTTAGCACAGATACGCAGTATTTT. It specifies CSVGGTVSTDTQYF.